The 25 T cell receptor beta chains below come from one sample, sequenced in a study of human T cells and chemical hapten exposure. In the library, unique molecular identifiers were attached to individual cDNA molecules. TCRdb re-called the reads through MiXCR, storing one row per CDR3 protein. The table has about 120,000 distinct CDR3 sequences, 8.5% to 9% seen once. The total RNA was obtained from whole blood that was not fractionated. The specimen sequenced was whole blood. The receptor set was obtained from a human donor in good health. Some clones in this sample may be carry-over from other donors' samples.

A remark on this clonotype: This may be a read error, as it is one base from a much larger clone. The chain couples TRBV7-2 to TRBJ1-1; tentatively, D is TRBD1 (5 bases). This CDR3 region has 16 residues. V lost 4 bases to trimming and J lost 1 base, with 16 bases between them. Germline lookup yields CDR1 SGHTA and CDR2 FQGNSA. In DNA, the CDR3 is TGTGCCAGCAGCTCCCATGGATCCACAGGGAACACTGAAGCTTTCTTT. This gives the protein CASSSHGSTGNTEAFF.

This clonotype has ten or more counts. The CDR3 reads CASRRDRNYGYTF. The DNA of the CDR3 is TGTGCCAGCAGACGGGACAGGAACTATGGCTACACCTTC. The V call is TRBV6-5, the J call TRBJ1-2, with TRBD1 identical over 8 bases. Germline V gene data show CDR1 as MNHEY and CDR2 as SVGAGI. The CDR3 loop spans 13 amino acids. Trimming took 6 bases from V and 2 from J; bases not matched to a gene: 2.

This clonotype was recorded at least ten times. The CDR3 sequence: CASSVTGRSNQPQHF. The DNA of the CDR3 is TGTGCCAGCAGTGTAACGGGACGGAGCAATCAGCCCCAGCATTTT. The chain recombines TRBV12-3 or TRBV12-4 with TRBJ1-5; tentative D call: TRBD1 (5 bases). V was pared by 5 bases and J by 1 base, with 12 bases between. The length of the CDR3 is 15 residues.

This clonotype was observed a handful of times. An end of the junction differs from the germline gene, which may be a read error. The rearrangement links TRBV5-4 to TRBJ2-4, with unresolved D. Germline CDR1 reads SGHNT; CDR2 reads YYREEE (reference sequence). This CDR3 has 14 residues. CDR3 sequence reads: CANSQRQTLDIQYF. The CDR3 DNA reads as TGTGCCAACAGCCAGAGACAAACCTTGGACATTCAGTACTTC.

This clonotype was detected many times. This chain links TRBV9 with TRBJ2-3; no reliable D call. CDR1 and CDR2 (germline): SGDLS, YYNGEE. V was trimmed by 0 bases and J by 5 bases, leaving 10 bases between them. The CDR3 covers 14 residues. This chain's CDR3 is CASSVGRNVDTQYF. The CDR3 nucleotides read TGTGCCAGCAGCGTAGGGAGAAATGTAGATACGCAGTATTTT.

Many counts were recorded for this clonotype. This chain joins TRBV7-9 and TRBJ1-2, with 7 bases matching TRBD1. This CDR3 is 14 amino acids long. Germline V gives CDR1 SEHNR, CDR2 FQNEAQ (reference sequence). The V and J ends lost 5 bases and 7 bases, in that order; junction bases with no gene match: 10. In DNA form, the CDR3 reads TGTGCCAGCAGCCCGGGACAGAAGACGAGTGGCTACACCTTC. It encodes CASSPGQKTSGYTF.

This clonotype was detected many times. V and J are TRBV18 and TRBJ2-3, with 8 positions matching TRBD2. The CDR3 has 16 amino acids. CDR1 and CDR2 (germline): KGHSH, LQKENI. V trimming: 3 bases; J trimming: 2 bases; junction bases outside the gene matches: 7. CDR3 amino acids: CASSPPQRELTDTQYF. CDR3 nucleotide sequence: TGTGCCAGCTCACCCCCGCAGCGGGAGCTCACAGATACGCAGTATTTT.

This clonotype was counted ten times or more. The chain links TRBV6-5 to TRBJ1-1; D gene ambiguous. Deletions cut 7 bases from V and 0 bases from J, with 9 bases between. Germline V gene data show CDR1 as MNHEY and CDR2 as SVGAGI. The CDR3 contains 13 residues. This CDR3 is CASTPGLNTEAFF. CDR3 DNA: TGTGCCAGCACCCCGGGCCTGAACACTGAAGCTTTCTTT.

The CDR3 nucleotides are TGTGCCAGCAGCTACGGGACAGCTGCCGACGCCTATGGCTACACCTTC. As protein: CASSYGTAADAYGYTF. The V and J genes are TRBV5-4 and TRBJ1-2, with TRBD1 identical over 7 bases. CDR3 length equals 16 residues. V was pared by 3 bases and J by 4 bases, with 12 bases of the junction left unmatched. Germline CDR1 SGHNT, CDR2 YYREEE (reference sequence).

This clonotype was detected many times. The rearrangement uses TRBV6-5 and TRBJ1-6, with D possibly matching TRBD1 (6 bases). V was clipped by 6 bases and J by 7 bases, with 10 bases between them. The CDR3 runs 13 residues. The germline V gene encodes CDR1 MNHEY and CDR2 SVGAGI. CDR3 residues: CASSRGQNSPLHF. In DNA, the CDR3 is TGTGCCAGCAGCAGGGGACAAAATTCACCCCTCCACTTT.

This clonotype has only a few counts. The chain uses TRBV27 and TRBJ2-7; TRBD2 aligns across 10 bases. The CDR3 covers 16 residues. Germline V gene sequence: CDR1 MNHEY, CDR2 SMNVEV (reference sequence). V gave up 4 bases and J gave up 0 bases; unmatched junction bases: 6. The CDR3 reads CASSSPTSGTSYEQYF. The DNA of the CDR3 is TGTGCCAGCAGTTCCCCCACTAGCGGGACCTCCTACGAGCAGTACTTC.

The chain uses TRBV15 and TRBJ1-1, with D tentatively TRBD1 (6 bases). This CDR3 contains 14 residues. Germline V lookup: CDR1 LNHNV, CDR2 YYDKDF (reference sequence). The V gene lost 0 bases and the J gene lost 5 bases, with 10 bases spanning the gap. CDR3: CATSRDRGATEAFF. CDR3 nucleotide sequence: TGTGCCACCAGCAGAGATCGGGGGGCGACTGAAGCTTTCTTT.

The J gene is TRBJ2-3, the V gene TRBV5-4; D is perhaps TRBD2 (6 bases). Deletions cut 3 bases from V and 1 base from J, with 18 bases between. The germline CDR1 and CDR2 sequences are SGHNT and YYREEE (reference sequence). This CDR3 has 17 amino acids. CDR3 amino acids: CASSWDGLAAGTDTQYF. The CDR3 region has the DNA TGTGCCAGCAGCTGGGACGGGTTAGCGGCGGGCACAGATACGCAGTATTTT.

The V and J genes are TRBV6-5 and TRBJ2-1, with TRBD2 matching 8 bases. CDR1 and CDR2 from the germline V gene are MNHEY and SVGAGI. This CDR3 contains 14 residues. J lost 4 bases, V lost 2 bases, and 1 base had no gene match. CDR3 protein: CASSYSGSYNEQFF. The CDR3 bases are TGTGCCAGCAGTTACAGCGGGAGTTACAATGAGCAGTTCTTC.

There are many counts of this clonotype. The chain carries TRBV7-2 and TRBJ2-3; 12 nucleotides line up with TRBD2. Looked up from germline, CDR1 is SGHTA and CDR2 is FQGNSA. V lost 5 bases and J lost 1; bases outside the gene matches: 7. The CDR3 contains 17 residues. CDR3: CASSTRLAGDRTDTQYF. CDR3 in DNA: TGTGCCAGCAGCACCCGACTAGCGGGGGACCGCACAGATACGCAGTATTTT.

This clonotype was seen a handful of times. The V and J genes are TRBV27 and TRBJ1-2, with 7 bases matching TRBD1. The CDR3 length is 13 residues. Germline CDR1 and CDR2: MNHEY and SMNVEV (reference sequence). The V and J ends lost 3 bases and 8 bases, in that order; junction bases with no gene match: 6. CDR3 protein: CASSLLTGSGYTF. CDR3 sequence (DNA): TGTGCCAGCAGTTTGTTGACAGGGAGCGGCTACACCTTC.

This clonotype was seen repeatedly, ten times or more. This chain links TRBV6-6 with TRBJ1-1; the D is unclear. Trimming removed 8 bases from V and 7 bases from J, with 14 bases in between. Germline-derived CDR1 and CDR2 are MNHNY and SVGAGI (reference sequence). This CDR3 is 12 amino acids long. CDR3 nucleotide sequence: TGTGCCAGCCGGGAGGGTGCCGTTGAAGCTTTCTTT. Residues: CASREGAVEAFF.

J is TRBJ2-5 and V is TRBV6-5, with 7 bases matching TRBD1. The germline V gene has CDR1 MNHEY and CDR2 SVGAGI. J gave up 0 bases and V 5 bases, and 3 bases lay outside the gene matches. The CDR3 has 14 amino acids. CDR3 DNA: TGTGCCAGCAGTATCGACAGGGACCAAGAGACCCAGTACTTC. It specifies CASSIDRDQETQYF.

This clonotype was detected a few times. The V call is TRBV6-1, the J call TRBJ1-1; tentatively, D is TRBD1 (5 bases). Germline CDR1 reads MNHNS; CDR2 reads SASEGT. The CDR3 has 13 amino acids. V lost 3 bases and J lost 4, with 9 bases in between. The chain's CDR3 is CASSEGEVTEAFF. The CDR3 DNA sequence: TGTGCCAGCAGTGAGGGGGAGGTCACTGAAGCTTTCTTT.

J is TRBJ1-5 and V is TRBV7-9; D is unresolved. The CDR3 contains 14 residues. CDR1 and CDR2 from the germline V gene are SEHNR and FQNEAQ (reference sequence). The V end was cut by 0 bases, the J end by 0 bases, with 3 bases between. The CDR3 coding sequence is TGTGCCAGCAGCTTAGCGGTTAGCAATCAGCCCCAGCATTTT. Its translation: CASSLAVSNQPQHF. Looking up the rest from reference TRBV7-9 and TRBJ1-5 gives the full variable domain: DTGVSQNPRHKITKRGQNVTFRCDPISEHNRLYWYRQTLGQGPEFLTYFQNEAQLEKSRLLSDRFSAERPKGSFSTLEIQRTEQGDSAMYLCASSLAVSNQPQHFGDGTRLSIL.

This clonotype was observed many times. This chain joins TRBV19 and TRBJ2-1; 9 bases match TRBD1. CDR3 length equals 15 residues. Germline V gene sequence: CDR1 LNHDA, CDR2 SQIVND (reference sequence). The trim removed 7 bases at V and 4 bases at J, leaving 8 bases unmatched. CDR3 sequence: CASTIGTGRYNEQFF. The DNA of the CDR3 is TGTGCCAGTACTATTGGGACAGGGAGGTACAATGAGCAGTTCTTC.

This clonotype was seen a handful of times. V and J are TRBV19 and TRBJ2-6; unclear D gene. CDR1 and CDR2 (germline): LNHDA, SQIVND (reference sequence). Trimming left V 3 bases short and J 0 bases short, with 6 bases between. The CDR3 has 15 residues. CDR3 protein: CASSIRASGANVLTF. The CDR3 DNA is TGTGCCAGTAGTATCAGAGCCTCTGGGGCCAACGTCCTGACTTTC. The variable domain in full, with the rest retrieved from reference TRBV19 and TRBJ2-6, is DGGITQSPKYLFRKEGQNVTLSCEQNLNHDAMYWYRQDPGQGLRLIYYSQIVNDFQKGDIAEGYSVSREKKESFPLTVTSAQKNPTAFYLCASSIRASGANVLTFGAGSRLTVL.

This clonotype was found many times. The chain couples TRBV29-1 to TRBJ2-1; no definite D call. This CDR3 spans 15 amino acids. The V end was cut by 1 base, the J end by 0 bases, with 10 bases between. In germline, CDR1 is SQVTM, CDR2 ANQGSEA. In DNA form, the CDR3 reads TGCAGCGTTGAAGTTCTAAGAAGCTCCTACAATGAGCAGTTCTTC. Protein: CSVEVLRSSYNEQFF.

The gene calls are TRBV12-3 or TRBV12-4 and TRBJ2-2; 7 positions agree with TRBD1. The CDR3 runs to 15 residues. V dropped 7 bases and J dropped 0; count of bases not matched to a gene: 5. In DNA form, the CDR3 reads TGTGCCAGCATCACCGGGACAGCGAACACCGGGGAGCTGTTTTTT. Amino acid sequence: CASITGTANTGELFF.

This clonotype was observed a handful of times. The J gene is TRBJ2-3, the V gene TRBV7-2; D is unresolved. This CDR3 spans 11 amino acids. V was cut by 4 bases and J by 10 bases, with 9 bases left in between. Germline-derived CDR1 and CDR2 are SGHTA and FQGNSA. Written as DNA, the CDR3 is TGTGCCAGCAGCTCCCATAGGGCGCAGTATTTT. Its protein is CASSSHRAQYF. The entire variable domain, with the rest obtained from reference TRBV7-2 and TRBJ2-3, is as follows: GAGVSQSPSNKVTEKGKDVELRCDPISGHTALYWYRQSLGQGLEFLIYFQGNSAPDKSGLPSDRFSAERTGGSVSTLTIQRTQQEDSAVYLCASSSHRAQYFGPGTRLTVL.